The source of this T cell receptor (beta chain) is a study of cytomegalovirus exposure and HLA in healthy donors (dated 2017 in TCRdb). A note on the overall study: An earlier analysis of some 600 of the donors reported 276 Gb of sequence data and 95 million to 140 million unique TCR beta sequences obtained from about 179 million T cells. Around 320 gigabases of sequencing data and approximately 85 million unique TCR sequences were included in an early release covering roughly 600 HLA-typed donors. Of the 300 to 400 genotyped donors, 65% to 90% fell in the genetic ancestry cluster associated with self-reported Caucasian donors. The study aimed to test whether cataloging public T cell receptors could reveal signatures of past pathogen exposure. The study profiled the T cell repertoires of under 700 subjects by immunosequencing and related them to cytomegalovirus serostatus. Along with the roughly 610-subject first cohort, a separate validation cohort of about 110 different subjects was used. High-throughput TCR immunosequencing, statistical association of individual TCRs with disease status, and machine learning were combined to predict cytomegalovirus infection status. A later analysis re-examined previously published TCR beta repertoires from just over 650 donors and added high-resolution HLA genotyping to investigate patterns of TCR occurrence. In the later analysis, no new phenotypic data were used to find candidate immune exposures; instead, reliance was placed on TCR beta sequences and their occurrence across donors. To decide whether each TCR beta V gene segment behaved as functional or pseudogenic, an earlier analysis of some 540 of the donors relied on high-throughput TCR beta sequencing. Donor age, sex, ethnicity and CMV serostatus were compiled alongside the repertoire data. A later genetic analysis used genome-wide SNP genotypes for about 60% of the roughly 700 donors, treating that subset as a discovery cohort. Every discovery cohort repertoire had been produced on one sequencing platform. Class I and class II HLA loci were covered by the typing at four-digit resolution. Typing coverage differed by locus: A, B, C, DRB1 and DQB1 were typed in about 629-630 donors, DQA1 in 522, DPA1 in approximately 600, and DPB1 in just under 490. A handful of DR-DQ haplotypes were handled as single units for association and clustering because linkage in the cohort was strong. On average, roughly 200,000 unique TCR beta nucleotide sequences were sequenced per donor among fewer than 500 genotyped donors of the cohort, with around 19% of those sequences being non-productive. Overall study outcomes, separate from this receptor: Only TCR beta chains were sequenced in this cohort, and the absence of alpha or paired-chain data limited detectable features. The classifier was reported to diagnose cytomegalovirus status with high specificity and sensitivity in both the original and validation cohorts. V-gene and J-gene trimming of TCR beta chains was associated with a missense DCLRE1C variant in a later genetic analysis, and the association was replicated in an independent cohort. An earlier analysis of some 560 of the donors showed that most TCR beta V segments appeared in productive rearrangements either about 87% or about 30% of the time, which broadly matched IMGT annotations. A further reported finding was that TCR beta sequences accurately predicted the HLA-A and HLA-B alleles for most subjects in the first cohort. A group of highly shared sequence variants was considered likely to be a technical artifact of the sequencing pipeline. A later analysis associated 16,951 TCR beta sequences with specific HLA alleles at a false discovery rate of 0.05. A later analysis found that most CMV-associated TCR beta chains appeared HLA-restricted, with HLA associations seemingly driven largely by CMV exposure. In a later analysis, HLA-associated TCR beta chains were found to be more clonally expanded and to have lower generation probabilities than equally common non-associated chains. Linkage disequilibrium might explain the correlated functional status among segregating V segments, but an unknown experimental factor could not be excluded. According to a later analysis, TCR association rates differed among HLA loci, with DRB1 alleles showing the most associated TCRs and HLA-C alleles showing the fewest. In vitro tests confirmed that a few of the cytomegalovirus-associated TCR beta chains recognize cytomegalovirus antigens. Because HLA typing was missing for some donors at each locus, association tests included only the typed subset. While some public TCRs were present in many individuals, most TCR sequences turned up only very rarely across donors. Strong co-occurrence of HLA alleles, especially DR and DQ, made assigning TCR associations to individual alleles difficult. Because counts were too low, about 18 rarely observed V segments, including chromosome 9 orphons, were excluded from the earlier analysis of roughly 580 of the donors. It was suggested by the authors that the approach could potentially be generalized to other disease states and immunological phenotypes. A later genetic analysis reported fewer N-insertions in productive TCRs among donors in an Asian-associated ancestry cluster than the roughly 720-donor mean. The study gave a list of under 200 TCR beta chains associated with cytomegalovirus. The presence/absence analyses assumed that sequencing depth was roughly uniform across donors, and that assumption may not be true. Immune exposure information for the cohort was limited to CMV serostatus. A later analysis reported that several top co-occurrence clusters appeared linked to parvovirus B19, influenza, CMV and Epstein-Barr virus. Some IMGT-functional V segments, including TRBV6-2 and TRBV6-3, could not be told apart with the 87-base-pair reads, so those segments were excluded.

Regarding this clone: Its antigen is still unknown. The sample holds no much larger clone one base away, and base qualities are not on file.

Receptor libraries were prepared by the immunoSEQ multiplex PCR assay. For the multiplex PCR, a mixture combining 60 forward primers for TCR Vbeta segments and 13 reverse primers for TCR Jbeta segments was used. The CDR3 region of rearranged TCR beta genes was amplified from genomic DNA by a multiplex PCR assay. The Illumina HiSeq System was used to sequence the amplified TCR beta libraries as 87-base-pair reads. In the original analysis: Across the roughly 640 repertoires, a later analysis counted 80 million or so unique TCR beta chains, around 11 million of which were shared by at least two donors. Raw reads were error-corrected and collapsed into unique sequences with a nearest-neighbor algorithm that merged closely related sequences to remove PCR and sequencing errors. Alignment of CDR3 sequences to IMGT reference sequences was used to assign V, D and J gene segments. Each retained sequence needed at least a six-nucleotide match to both a V gene segment and a J gene segment. A rearrangement was called productive if the CDR3 had no stop codons and remained in frame with V and J, and every other rearrangement was called non-productive. CDR3 was defined by IMGT convention, running from the second conserved V-encoded cysteine to the conserved J-encoded phenylalanine. The earlier analysis of 500 to 750 of the donors excluded any sequence lacking an unambiguous match to a single V gene segment. An earlier analysis of about 590 of the donors classified V segments as functional when productive rearrangements were above 56.7% and as segregating when the standard deviation between donors was above 5%. A statistical classification framework was built to diagnose cytomegalovirus status from the catalog of TCR beta chain sequences. In a later analysis, TCR nucleotide sequences were compared against IMGT/GENE-DB human TR gene sequences so that V and J genes could be assigned. A later analysis assigned CDR3 sequences and most-parsimonious VDJ recombination scenarios with the TCRdist pipeline. In a later analysis, each TCR beta chain was defined by its CDR3 amino acid sequence together with its V-gene family, and reads without a unique V-gene family were excluded. To address suspected cross-contamination and a sequencing artifact, a later analysis removed around 600 highly shared, low-generation-probability nucleotide sequences. In a later analysis, a clonal expansion index was calculated for each public chain from normalized within-repertoire ranks of inferred template counts. In a later analysis, generation probabilities were computed using a VDJ recombination model fitted to out-of-frame rearrangements, and the results were checked against IGoR. A later analysis scored TCR-TCR, TCR-HLA and TCR-CMV co-occurrence with hypergeometric tests, applying a repertoire-size bias correction to TCR pairs. In a later analysis, false discovery rates were estimated by permuting HLA or CMV assignments 20 times. In a later analysis, co-occurring TCRs were grouped using DBSCAN, with TCRdist sequence similarity added in when clustering inside HLA-allele-positive subsets. Repertoires with fewer than 30,000 or more than 120,000 public chains were left out of co-occurrence clustering, as were a few repertoires with anomalous nucleotide sharing. The table comes from immuneACCESS by way of TCRdb, which keeps in-frame sequences with V and J called. Part of the clones is missing from these tables; in studies checked, under half for an unresolved V gene and the rest for unknown reasons. From that table come the V and J calls and clone size; the DNA was used to work out D and trimming. The sample table lists some 91,000 clones, roughly 80% of them with a count of one. Of the sample, about 3.5% falls within the top ten clones.

The CDR3 numbers 13 residues from cysteine through phenylalanine. Of the read, only the CDR3 DNA is kept; its 39 bases are in frame from base 1. The germline ends are 10 bases apart after V is trimmed by 5 bases and J by 3 bases. The germline V gene (reference sequence) provides CDR1 SEHNR and CDR2 FQNEAQ. In total, over 600 healthy bone marrow donors made up the cohort. Cohort members were all nominally healthy when sampled, although unrecorded immune exposures were likely present. The donor tested CMV seronegative, placing the donor among the roughly 350 seronegative members of the cohort. A peripheral blood sample was collected from each donor, and TCR beta sequencing was performed on peripheral blood mononuclear cells. Genomic DNA was extracted from the blood cell samples with the Qiagen DNeasy Blood Extraction Kit.

The sequence derives from a man aged 40-50 years in good health and CMV-seronegative. This chain is built from TRBV7-9 and TRBJ2-5; the D region possibly corresponds to TRBD2 (6 bases align). The sample consisted of PBMCs. The sequenced DNA is TGTGCCAGCAGCCGGGACTCAAAAGAGACCCAGTACTTC. Its coded protein is CASSRDSKETQYF. Extended through the reference TRBV7-9 and TRBJ2-5 proteins, this CDR3 yields the full variable domain: DTGVSQNPRHKITKRGQNVTFRCDPISEHNRLYWYRQTLGQGPEFLTYFQNEAQLEKSRLLSDRFSAERPKGSFSTLEIQRTEQGDSAMYLCASSRDSKETQYFGPGTRLLVL.